The 22 T cell receptor beta chains below were found in one sample sequenced in a study of shared clonotypes between healthy human individuals. Profiled with immunoSEQ multiplex PCR; TCRdb holds only in-frame clones, not every one. The data contain about 1 million clones, around four fifths of them singletons. Material: memory CD4+ T cells sorted from blood. Specified subset: CD45RA-negative fraction. Receptor source: a man aged 18 to 29 in good health.

Concerning this clone itself: One end of the junction fails to match germline, which may point to a read error. The chain is built from TRBV28 and TRBJ2-1; 12 nucleotides line up with TRBD2. CDR3 length equals 14 residues. The germline CDR1 and CDR2 sequences are MDHEN and SYDVKM. The DNA of the CDR3 is TGTGCCGGCAGTCGGCCGACTAGCGGGGGAATTGCATTCTTC. Translated, it gives CAGSRPTSGGIAFF.

The chain joins TRBV7-6 to TRBJ2-7; TRBD2 might be the D (5 bases). V lost 1 base to trimming and J lost 7 bases, with 17 bases between them. This CDR3 has 15 residues. The germline gives CDR1 SGHVS, CDR2 FNYEAQ. DNA for the CDR3: TGTGCCAGCAGCTTAGACGGGATCCGGAGAGGGGAGCAGTACTTC. It codes for CASSLDGIRRGEQYF.

This chain joins TRBV6-1 and TRBJ1-6, with no clear D. Between the trimmed V and J ends, which lost 2 bases and 6 bases, there was a span of 5 bases. The CDR3 has 13 residues. The germline V gene has CDR1 MNHNS and CDR2 SASEGT. The CDR3 protein is CASSELSNSPLHF. In DNA form, the CDR3 reads TGTGCCAGCAGTGAACTAAGTAATTCACCCCTCCACTTT.

The chain is built from TRBV28 and TRBJ2-5; TRBD2 aligns across 8 bases. CDR3 length equals 18 residues. The V gene's germline CDR1 is MDHEN and CDR2 SYDVKM. V was clipped by 4 bases and J by 2 bases; unmatched bases: 15. The CDR3 coding sequence is TGTGCCAGCAGTTCTTACGTGGCTAGCGGGTCGGGTCAAGAGACCCAGTACTTC. Amino acid sequence: CASSSYVASGSGQETQYF.

The chain combines TRBV5-1 with TRBJ2-7, with D unclear. Germline lookup yields CDR1 SGHRS and CDR2 YFSETQ. The CDR3 is 14 amino acids. The ends were cut back, 1 base at V and 2 bases at J, with 10 bases in the middle. DNA for the CDR3: TGCGCCAGCAGCTTGCGGACCCAGGCCTACGAGCAGTACTTC. Translating gives CASSLRTQAYEQYF.

CDR3 sequence: CASSQERAGRAGGRETQYF. CDR3 bases: TGTGCCAGCAGCCAAGAGAGGGCGGGGAGAGCGGGGGGGCGTGAGACCCAGTACTTC. The V and J genes are TRBV4-2 and TRBJ2-5, with 10 bases fitting TRBD2. The CDR3 is 19 residues long. V was pared by 0 bases and J by 5 bases, with 15 bases of the junction left unmatched. CDR1 LGHNA and CDR2 YNFKEQ come from the germline V gene.

This clone was counted a few times. The V call is TRBV19, the J call TRBJ2-7; the D gene is possibly TRBD2 (6 bases). CDR1 and CDR2 (germline): LNHDA, SQIVND (reference sequence). The CDR3 totals 15 residues. Trimming took 7 bases from V and 0 from J, leaving 16 bases between them. The CDR3 reads CASTTGTGSSYEQYF. Here the CDR3 DNA reads TGTGCCAGTACTACGGGGACTGGGAGCTCCTACGAGCAGTACTTC.

This clone appeared a few times. The chain combines TRBV6-1 with TRBJ2-2, with D possibly matching TRBD2 (8 bases). The CDR3 sequence is 14 residues long. CDR1 and CDR2 from the germline V gene are MNHNS and SASEGT. V lost 5 bases, J lost 7 bases, and 14 bases lay in between. The CDR3 nucleotides read TGTGCCAGCAGTTTGACAGGGACTAGCGGGGAGCTGTTTTTT. Its protein is CASSLTGTSGELFF.

A few counts support this clone. This chain connects TRBV30 to TRBJ2-5; tentatively, D is TRBD1 (5 bases). The CDR3 is 14 residues long. The germline V gene has CDR1 GTSNPN and CDR2 SVGIG (reference sequence). V was shortened by 2 bases and J by 4 bases, with 14 bases between the two germline ends. The CDR3 DNA sequence: TGTGCCTGGAGTCGCCAGGGAAAGGCAGAGACCCAGTACTTC. Protein sequence: CAWSRQGKAETQYF. Full variable domain (missing parts from reference TRBV30 and TRBJ2-5): SQTIHQWPATLVQPVGSPLSLECTVEGTSNPNLYWYRQAAGRGLQLLFYSVGIGQISSEVPQNLSASRPQDRQFILSSKKLLLSDSGFYLCAWSRQGKAETQYFGPGTRLLVL.

As concerns this clone: At one end the junction does not follow the germline gene, possibly because of a read error. Other DNA sequences in the same sample also yield this CDR3. V and J are TRBV27 and TRBJ1-2, with 9 bases aligning to TRBD1. The CDR3 extends over 16 amino acids. Germline V CDR1 and CDR2: MNHEY, SMNVEV (reference sequence). In DNA form, the CDR3 reads TGTGCCAGCAGTCTATCGGGACAGGGAGCTAACTATGGCTACACCTTC. It yields the protein CASSLSGQGANYGYTF.

The chain links TRBV5-1 to TRBJ1-4; no firm D call. This CDR3 region has 14 residues. Germline V gene lookup returns CDR1 SGHRS and CDR2 YFSETQ. Trimming cost V 4 bases and J 5 bases, with 12 bases left between them. The CDR3 region has the DNA TGCGCCAGCAGCATGTCTACTTTGAATGAAAAACTGTTTTTT. Translating it yields CASSMSTLNEKLFF.

The gene calls are TRBV28 and TRBJ2-3; 11 bases line up with TRBD1. Germline trimming cut 6 bases from V and 8 bases from J; bases unmatched to any gene: 10. CDR3 length: 15 amino acids. CDR1 MDHEN and CDR2 SYDVKM come from the germline V gene. Here the CDR3 reads CASSPEGQGEGTQYF. CDR3 sequence (DNA): TGTGCCAGCAGCCCTGAGGGACAGGGGGAAGGTACGCAGTATTTT. Looking up the rest from reference TRBV28 and TRBJ2-3 gives the full variable domain: DVKVTQSSRYLVKRTGEKVFLECVQDMDHENMFWYRQDPGLGLRLIYFSYDVKMKEKGDIPEGYSVSREKKERFSLILESASTNQTSMYLCASSPEGQGEGTQYFGPGTRLTVL.

The genes are TRBV30 and TRBJ2-5; 12 bases are a match to TRBD1. The assigned J gene may be wrong: the sequence end matches TRBJ2-7 better. The CDR3 has 15 residues. CDR1 GTSNPN and CDR2 SVGIG come from the germline V gene (reference sequence). The CDR3 is CAWSVGTGGDYEQYF. CDR3 DNA sequence: TGTGCCTGGAGTGTAGGGACAGGGGGCGACTACGAGCAGTACTTC.

In the case of this clone: The sample carries other DNA sequences with the same CDR3. The chain has TRBV29-1 and TRBJ1-5; perhaps TRBD1 as D (5 bases). Germline CDR1 SQVTM, CDR2 ANQGSEA. Deletions cut 4 bases from V and 2 bases from J, with 9 bases between. The CDR3 totals 13 residues. In DNA, the CDR3 is TGCAGCGTTGGGGGGGGAGGCAATCAGCCCCAGCATTTT. This sequence encodes CSVGGGGNQPQHF.

The chain joins TRBV7-9 to TRBJ1-2; the D is unclear. This CDR3 comprises 14 residues. The germline gives CDR1 SEHNR, CDR2 FQNEAQ (reference sequence). With 2 bases removed from V and 4 bases from J, the gap between germline ends came to 11 bases. The CDR3 is CASSLPTPPYGYTF. CDR3 DNA: TGTGCCAGCAGCTTACCGACACCGCCCTATGGCTACACCTTC.

This clone occurred once. V and J are TRBV7-2 and TRBJ1-4; the D is unclear. This CDR3 is built from 13 residues. CDR1 is SGHTA and CDR2 is FQGNSA in the germline V gene. The V end lost 5 bases, the J end lost 8 bases, and 12 bases lay between the germline ends. CDR3 loop: CASSLFLREKLFF. CDR3 coding DNA: TGTGCCAGCAGCCTATTCTTACGGGAAAAACTGTTTTTT.

Comments on this clone: Other nucleotide sequences in the sample specify the same CDR3. V is TRBV2 and J is TRBJ2-6; no reliable D call. CDR3 length: 15 residues. Germline V lookup: CDR1 SNHLY, CDR2 FYNNEI. Deletions cut 0 bases from V and 2 bases from J, with 5 bases between. CDR3 sequence reads: CASSEAGTGANVLTF. CDR3 in DNA: TGTGCCAGCAGTGAAGCTGGTACTGGGGCCAACGTCCTGACTTTC. Combining the CDR3 with reference TRBV2 and TRBJ2-6 gives the whole variable domain EPEVTQTPSHQVTQMGQEVILRCVPISNHLYFYWYRQILGQKVEFLVSFYNNEISEKSEIFDDQFSVERPDGSNFTLKIRSTKLEDSAMYFCASSEAGTGANVLTFGAGSRLTVL.

The CDR3 sequence is CASGGPNSPLHF. The CDR3 nucleotides are TGTGCCAGCGGGGGACCGAATTCACCCCTCCACTTT. The rearrangement uses TRBV2 and TRBJ1-6; tentatively, D is TRBD1 (5 bases). V lost 8 bases to trimming and J lost 7 bases, with 9 bases between them. The CDR3 covers 12 residues. Germline V gives CDR1 SNHLY, CDR2 FYNNEI.

This clone appeared many times. V usage is TRBV14 and J usage is TRBJ2-7; D is tentatively TRBD1 or TRBD2 (6 bases each). Per germline, CDR1 SGHDN and CDR2 FVKESK. CDR3 length: 16 amino acids. Trimming stripped 6 bases from V and 1 base from J, with 19 bases between. Here the CDR3 reads CASSGGRTPGSYEQYF. The CDR3 DNA reads TGTGCCAGCAGTGGGGGGCGTACGCCAGGTTCCTACGAGCAGTACTTC.

This clone was counted between two and nine times. The sample contains more than one DNA sequence encoding this CDR3. The chain uses TRBV2 and TRBJ1-1; no clear D. Trimming took 6 bases from V and 1 from J, leaving 9 bases between them. CDR1 is SNHLY, CDR2 FYNNEI, per germline. The CDR3 contains 13 residues. CDR3 sequence reads: CASRGEGNTEAFF. In DNA, the CDR3 is TGTGCCAGCAGGGGCGAAGGGAACACTGAAGCTTTCTTT.

J is TRBJ1-2 and V is TRBV7-2; no clear D. CDR3 length equals 14 residues. With 6 bases removed from V and 0 bases from J, the gap between germline ends came to 11 bases. Looked up from germline, CDR1 is SGHTA and CDR2 is FQGNSA. DNA for the CDR3: TGTGCCAGCAGTGCGGACGTTGCTAACTATGGCTACACCTTC. It codes for CASSADVANYGYTF.

This chain links TRBV10-3 with TRBJ2-1; D call uncertain. The CDR3 is made up of 13 amino acids. Trimming stripped 3 bases from V and 12 bases from J, with 15 bases between. Germline lookup yields CDR1 ENHRY and CDR2 SYGVKD. The CDR3 here is CAISDGLSGAQFF. The CDR3 region has the DNA TGTGCCATCAGTGATGGTCTCTCAGGAGCGCAGTTCTTC.